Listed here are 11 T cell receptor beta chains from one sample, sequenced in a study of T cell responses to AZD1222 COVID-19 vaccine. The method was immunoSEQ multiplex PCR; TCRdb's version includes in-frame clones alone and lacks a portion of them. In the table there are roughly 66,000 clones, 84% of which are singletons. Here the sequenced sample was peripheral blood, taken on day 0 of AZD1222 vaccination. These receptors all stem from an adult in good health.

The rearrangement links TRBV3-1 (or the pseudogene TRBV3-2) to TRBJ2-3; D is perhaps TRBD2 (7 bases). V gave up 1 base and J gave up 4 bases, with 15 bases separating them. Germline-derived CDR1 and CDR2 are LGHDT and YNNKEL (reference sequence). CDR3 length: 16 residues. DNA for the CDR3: TGTGCCAGCAGCCAAGGGTTTTCGCGGGGGCCAGATACGCAGTATTTT. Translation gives CASSQGFSRGPDTQYF.

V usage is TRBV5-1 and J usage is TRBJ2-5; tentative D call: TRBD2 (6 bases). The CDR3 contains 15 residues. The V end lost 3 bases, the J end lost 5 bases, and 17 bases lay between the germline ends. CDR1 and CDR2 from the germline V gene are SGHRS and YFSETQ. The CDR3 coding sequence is TGCGCCAGCAGCTCATTGGGAGGCGTGTCGGAGACCCAGTACTTC. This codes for CASSSLGGVSETQYF.

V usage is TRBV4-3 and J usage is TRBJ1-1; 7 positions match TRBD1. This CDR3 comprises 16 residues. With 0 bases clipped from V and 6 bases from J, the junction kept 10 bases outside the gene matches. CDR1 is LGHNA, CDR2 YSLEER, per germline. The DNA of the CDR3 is TGCGCCAGCAGCCAAGATCGCTGGGGGCAGGGGGCTGAAGCTTTCTTT. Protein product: CASSQDRWGQGAEAFF.

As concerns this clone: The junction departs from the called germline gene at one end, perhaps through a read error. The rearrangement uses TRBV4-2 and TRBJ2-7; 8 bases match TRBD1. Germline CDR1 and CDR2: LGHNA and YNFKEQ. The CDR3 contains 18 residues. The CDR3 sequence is CARSHHDWGTGKPYEQYF. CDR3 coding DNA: TGTGCCCGCAGCCACCACGACTGGGGGACAGGCAAACCTTACGAGCAGTACTTC.

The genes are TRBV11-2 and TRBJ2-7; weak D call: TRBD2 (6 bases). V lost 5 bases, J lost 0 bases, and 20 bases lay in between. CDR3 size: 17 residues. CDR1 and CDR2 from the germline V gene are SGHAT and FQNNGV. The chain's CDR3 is CASSTQPGRRDSYEQYF. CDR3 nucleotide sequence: TGTGCCAGCAGCACTCAACCGGGACGGAGGGACTCCTACGAGCAGTACTTC.

The CDR3 region is CASSLGLTMGQPQHF. The CDR3 DNA reads TGCGCCAGCAGCTTGGGGTTGACGATGGGTCAGCCCCAGCATTTT. The chain carries TRBV5-1 and TRBJ1-5; no clear D. V gave up 0 bases and J gave up 6 bases, with 13 bases separating them. This CDR3 comprises 15 residues. The germline V gene encodes CDR1 SGHRS and CDR2 YFSETQ.

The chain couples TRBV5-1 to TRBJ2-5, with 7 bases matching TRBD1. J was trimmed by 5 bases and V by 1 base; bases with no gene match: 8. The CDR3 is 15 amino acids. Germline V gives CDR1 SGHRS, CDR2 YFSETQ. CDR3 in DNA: TGCGCCAGCAGCTTGACCCTAACAGGGGCGGAGACCCAGTACTTC. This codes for CASSLTLTGAETQYF.

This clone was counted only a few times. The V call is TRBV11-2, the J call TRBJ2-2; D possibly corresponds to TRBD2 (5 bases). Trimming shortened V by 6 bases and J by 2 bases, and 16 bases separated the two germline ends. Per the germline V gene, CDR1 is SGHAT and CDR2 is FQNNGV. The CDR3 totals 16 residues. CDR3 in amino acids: CASSAVGVLNTGELFF. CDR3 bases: TGTGCCAGCAGTGCCGTCGGGGTTCTAAACACCGGGGAGCTGTTTTTT.

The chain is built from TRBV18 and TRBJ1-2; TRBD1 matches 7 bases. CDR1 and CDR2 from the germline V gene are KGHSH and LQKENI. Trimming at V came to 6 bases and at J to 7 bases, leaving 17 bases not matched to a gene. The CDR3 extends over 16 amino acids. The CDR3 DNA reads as TGTGCCAGCTCCCCGATACGTCGACAGGGCGATTCTGGCTACACCTTC. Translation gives CASSPIRRQGDSGYTF.

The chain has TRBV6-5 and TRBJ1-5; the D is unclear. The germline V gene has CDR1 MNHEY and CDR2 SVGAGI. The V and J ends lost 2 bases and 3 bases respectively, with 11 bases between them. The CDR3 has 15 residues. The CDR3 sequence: CASSYLRGDNQPQHF. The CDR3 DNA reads TGTGCCAGCAGTTACCTGCGGGGAGACAATCAGCCCCAGCATTTT.

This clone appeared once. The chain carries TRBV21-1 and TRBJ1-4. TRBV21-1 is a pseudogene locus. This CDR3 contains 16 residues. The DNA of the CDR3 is TGTGCCAGCAGGCCAGCGGTGGGTTTCACTAATGAAAAACTGTTTTTT. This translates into CASRPAVGFTNEKLFF.